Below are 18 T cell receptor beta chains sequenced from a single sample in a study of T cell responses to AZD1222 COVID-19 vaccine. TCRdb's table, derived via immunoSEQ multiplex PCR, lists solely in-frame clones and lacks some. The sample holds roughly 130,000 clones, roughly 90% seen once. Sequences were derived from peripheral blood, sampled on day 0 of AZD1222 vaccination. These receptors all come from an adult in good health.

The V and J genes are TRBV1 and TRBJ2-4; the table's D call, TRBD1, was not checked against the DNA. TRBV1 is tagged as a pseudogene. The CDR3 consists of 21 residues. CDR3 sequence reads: CTSSQDWDTQSLPSSKNIQYF. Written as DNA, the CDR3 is TGCACCAGCAGCCAAGATTGGGACACCCAAAGCCTACCTAGCTCCAAAAACATTCAGTACTTC.

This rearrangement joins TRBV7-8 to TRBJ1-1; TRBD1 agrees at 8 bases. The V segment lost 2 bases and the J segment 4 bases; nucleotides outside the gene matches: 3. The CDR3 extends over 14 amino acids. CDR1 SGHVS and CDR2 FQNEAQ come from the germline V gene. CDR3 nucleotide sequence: TGTGCCAGCAGCTTAATTCAGGGGGCCACTGAAGCTTTCTTT. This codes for CASSLIQGATEAFF.

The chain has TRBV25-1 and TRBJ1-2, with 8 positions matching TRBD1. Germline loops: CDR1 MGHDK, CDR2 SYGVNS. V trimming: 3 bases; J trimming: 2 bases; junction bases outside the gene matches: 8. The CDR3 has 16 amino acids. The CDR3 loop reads CASSENQGAENYGYTF. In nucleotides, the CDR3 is TGTGCCAGCAGTGAGAATCAGGGGGCAGAGAACTATGGCTACACCTTC.

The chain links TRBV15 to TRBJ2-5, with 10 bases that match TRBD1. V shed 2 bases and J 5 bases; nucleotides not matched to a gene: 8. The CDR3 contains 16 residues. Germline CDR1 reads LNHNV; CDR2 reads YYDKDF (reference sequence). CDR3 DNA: TGTGCCACCAGCAGACCGGGACAGGGGCCCACGGAGACCCAGTACTTC. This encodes CATSRPGQGPTETQYF.

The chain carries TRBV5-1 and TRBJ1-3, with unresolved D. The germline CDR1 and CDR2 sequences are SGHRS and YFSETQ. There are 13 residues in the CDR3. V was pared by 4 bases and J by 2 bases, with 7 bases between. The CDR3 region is CASSLQPGNTIYF. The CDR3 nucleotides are TGCGCCAGCAGCCTCCAACCTGGAAACACCATATATTTT.

The CDR3 spells CASSSPLPGRSITEAFF. As DNA, the CDR3 is TGTGCCAGCAGCTCCCCTTTGCCGGGCAGGTCGATCACTGAAGCTTTCTTT. This sequence joins TRBV11-2 and TRBJ1-1, with D hard to call. The CDR3 has 17 amino acids. V lost 4 bases, J lost 4 bases, and 22 bases lay in between. The germline CDR1 and CDR2 sequences are SGHAT and FQNNGV.

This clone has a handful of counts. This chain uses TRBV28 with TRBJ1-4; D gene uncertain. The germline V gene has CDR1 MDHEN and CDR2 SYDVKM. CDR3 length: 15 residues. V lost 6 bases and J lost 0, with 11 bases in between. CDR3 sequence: CASRLTVATNEKLFF. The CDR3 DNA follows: TGTGCCAGCAGGCTAACAGTCGCAACTAATGAAAAACTGTTTTTT.

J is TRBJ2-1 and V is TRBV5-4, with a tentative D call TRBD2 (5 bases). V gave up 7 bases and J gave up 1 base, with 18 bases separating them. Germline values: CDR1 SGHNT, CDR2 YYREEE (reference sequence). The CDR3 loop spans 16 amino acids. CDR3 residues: CASYLDGGRSYNEQFF. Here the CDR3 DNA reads TGTGCCAGCTACCTTGACGGAGGCAGGTCCTACAATGAGCAGTTCTTC.

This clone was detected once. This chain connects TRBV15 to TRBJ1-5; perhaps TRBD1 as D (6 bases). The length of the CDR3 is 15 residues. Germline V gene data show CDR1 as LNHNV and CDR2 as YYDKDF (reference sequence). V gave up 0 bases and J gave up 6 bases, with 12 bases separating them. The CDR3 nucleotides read TGTGCCACCAGCAGAGATTTCAGGGGTGGTCAGCCCCAGCATTTT. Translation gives CATSRDFRGGQPQHF. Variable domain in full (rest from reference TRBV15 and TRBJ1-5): DAMVIQNPRYQVTQFGKPVTLSCSQTLNHNVMYWYQQKSSQAPKLLFHYYDKDFNNEADTPDNFQSRRPNTSFCFLDIRSPGLGDTAMYLCATSRDFRGGQPQHFGDGTRLSIL.

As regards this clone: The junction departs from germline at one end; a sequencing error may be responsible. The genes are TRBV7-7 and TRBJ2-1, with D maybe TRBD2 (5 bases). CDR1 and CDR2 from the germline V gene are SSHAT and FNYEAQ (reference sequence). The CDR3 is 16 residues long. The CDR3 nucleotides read TGTGCCAGCAGCTTAGGGAGTGGCGGGTCCTACCATGAGCAGTTCTTC. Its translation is CASSLGSGGSYHEQFF.

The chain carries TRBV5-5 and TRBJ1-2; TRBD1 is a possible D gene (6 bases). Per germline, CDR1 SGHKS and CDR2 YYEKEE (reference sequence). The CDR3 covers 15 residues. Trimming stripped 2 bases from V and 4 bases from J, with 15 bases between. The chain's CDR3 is CASSFSVDSFYGYTF. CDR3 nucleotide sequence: TGTGCCAGCAGCTTCAGCGTGGACAGTTTCTATGGCTACACCTTC. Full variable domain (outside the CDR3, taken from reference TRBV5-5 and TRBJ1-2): DAGVTQSPTHLIKTRGQQVTLRCSPISGHKSVSWYQQVLGQGPQFIFQYYEKEERGRGNFPDRFSARQFPNYSSELNVNALLLGDSALYLCASSFSVDSFYGYTFGSGTRLTVV.

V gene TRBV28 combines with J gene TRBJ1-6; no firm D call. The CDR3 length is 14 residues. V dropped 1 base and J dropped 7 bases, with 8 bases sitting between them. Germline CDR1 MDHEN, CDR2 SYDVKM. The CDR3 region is CASSLFTENSPLHF. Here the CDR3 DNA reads TGTGCCAGCAGTTTATTCACGGAGAATTCACCCCTCCACTTT. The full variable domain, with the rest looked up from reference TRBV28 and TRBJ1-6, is DVKVTQSSRYLVKRTGEKVFLECVQDMDHENMFWYRQDPGLGLRLIYFSYDVKMKEKGDIPEGYSVSREKKERFSLILESASTNQTSMYLCASSLFTENSPLHFGNGTRLTVT.

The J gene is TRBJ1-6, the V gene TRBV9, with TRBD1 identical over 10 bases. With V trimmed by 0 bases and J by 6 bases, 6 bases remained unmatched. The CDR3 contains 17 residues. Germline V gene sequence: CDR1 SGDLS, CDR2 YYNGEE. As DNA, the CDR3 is TGTGCCAGCAGCGTAGATTTGAGGACAGGGGGTAATTCACCCCTCCACTTT. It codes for CASSVDLRTGGNSPLHF.

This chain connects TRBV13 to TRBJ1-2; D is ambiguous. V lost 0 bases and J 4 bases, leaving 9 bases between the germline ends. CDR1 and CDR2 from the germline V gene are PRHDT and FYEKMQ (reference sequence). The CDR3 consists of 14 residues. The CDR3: CASSLGSRVYGYTF. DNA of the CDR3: TGTGCCAGCAGCTTAGGGTCCCGGGTCTATGGCTACACCTTC.

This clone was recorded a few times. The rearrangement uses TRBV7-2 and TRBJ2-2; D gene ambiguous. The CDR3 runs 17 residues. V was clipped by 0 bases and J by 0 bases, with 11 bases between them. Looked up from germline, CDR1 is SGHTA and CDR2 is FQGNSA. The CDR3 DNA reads TGTGCCAGCAGCTTAGCGGTAGGGTATTCGAACACCGGGGAGCTGTTTTTT. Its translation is CASSLAVGYSNTGELFF.

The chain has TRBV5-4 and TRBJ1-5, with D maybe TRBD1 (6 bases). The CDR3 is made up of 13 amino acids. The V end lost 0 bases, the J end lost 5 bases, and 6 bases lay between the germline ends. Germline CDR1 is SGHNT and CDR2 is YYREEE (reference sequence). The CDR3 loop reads CASSLAGDQPQHF. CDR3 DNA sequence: TGTGCCAGCAGCTTGGCAGGGGATCAGCCCCAGCATTTT.

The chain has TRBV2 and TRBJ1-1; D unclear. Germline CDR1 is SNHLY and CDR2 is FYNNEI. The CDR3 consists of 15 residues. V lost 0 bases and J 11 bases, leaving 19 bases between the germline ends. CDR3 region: CASSEAQIDKTRAFF. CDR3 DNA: TGTGCCAGCAGTGAAGCTCAGATCGACAAGACCAGGGCTTTCTTT.

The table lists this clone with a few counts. CDR3: CASSDSERGSYNEQFF. The CDR3 DNA follows: TGTGCCAGCAGTGACTCGGAGCGGGGGTCCTACAATGAGCAGTTCTTC. J is TRBJ2-1 and V is TRBV6-4, with TRBD2 matching 8 bases. V gave up 0 bases and J gave up 1 base; unmatched junction bases: 2. Germline CDR1 and CDR2: MRHNA and SNTAGT. This CDR3 spans 16 amino acids.